This passage covers 30 T cell receptor beta chains from one sample sequenced in a study of shared clonotypes between healthy human individuals. Profiled with immunoSEQ multiplex PCR; TCRdb holds only in-frame clones, not every one. The table records about 2.4 million clones, 93% of them present only once. Source material: naive CD4+ T cells from PBMCs. Subset here: CD45RA+ positively selected. These receptors were obtained from a man between 18 and 29 years old in good health. Some clones in this sample may be carry-over from other donors' samples.

The CDR3 nucleotides are TGCGCCAGCAGTGCGGGGGCTTGGGGCACTGAAGCTTTCTTT. The encoded protein is CASSAGAWGTEAFF. The chain has TRBV10-1 and TRBJ1-1, with D maybe TRBD1 (6 bases). The CDR3 loop spans 14 amino acids. Germline CDR1 reads WNHNN; CDR2 reads SYGVQD (reference sequence). The V and J ends lost 4 bases and 4 bases respectively, with 13 bases between them.

The chain has TRBV19 and TRBJ1-1; TRBD1 is a possible D gene (5 bases). The CDR3 is made up of 14 amino acids. Germline values: CDR1 LNHDA, CDR2 SQIVND (reference sequence). V was trimmed by 3 bases and J by 1 base, leaving 9 bases between them. The CDR3 nucleotides are TGTGCCAGTAGTATCGTGCAGGGGAACACTGAAGCTTTCTTT. Its protein product is CASSIVQGNTEAFF.

This chain connects TRBV28 to TRBJ2-2; the D gene could be TRBD1 or TRBD2 (5 bases each). This CDR3 has 14 residues. The germline V and J ends were trimmed by 1 base and 4 bases, with 7 bases remaining between them. From germline, CDR1 is MDHEN and CDR2 SYDVKM. The CDR3 sequence is CASSLFGGTGELFF. The CDR3 DNA reads as TGTGCCAGCAGTTTATTTGGGGGCACCGGGGAGCTGTTTTTT.

The chain is built from TRBV2 and TRBJ2-5; 8 bases agree with TRBD2. The germline CDR1 and CDR2 sequences are SNHLY and FYNNEI. J lost 1 base, V lost 9 bases, and 4 bases had no gene match. This CDR3 region has 13 residues. The DNA for the CDR3 is TGTGCCAGGAAGACTAGCGCCCAAGAGACCCAGTACTTC. Translated, it gives CARKTSAQETQYF.

This chain joins TRBV10-3 and TRBJ2-7, with 8 positions matching TRBD2. Germline V gene lookup returns CDR1 ENHRY and CDR2 SYGVKD. The V segment lost 0 bases and the J segment 1 base; nucleotides outside the gene matches: 5. CDR3 length: 16 amino acids. The CDR3 nucleotides are TGTGCCATCAGTGAGTCTGGGACTAGAATATCCTACGAGCAGTACTTC. It specifies CAISESGTRISYEQYF.

This sequence joins TRBV5-1 and TRBJ2-7; D is uncertain. Germline CDR1 reads SGHRS; CDR2 reads YFSETQ. V was cut by 1 base and J by 5 bases, with 13 bases left in between. The length of the CDR3 is 14 residues. CDR3 loop: CASSLFGSSDEQYF. As DNA, the CDR3 is TGCGCCAGCAGCTTGTTTGGGTCCTCGGACGAGCAGTACTTC.

This clone is a singleton in its sample. The chain combines TRBV28 with TRBJ1-2; 11 nucleotides align to TRBD1. The CDR3 is made up of 17 amino acids. Germline V gene sequence: CDR1 MDHEN, CDR2 SYDVKM. J was trimmed by 1 base and V by 7 bases; bases with no gene match: 11. CDR3 coding DNA: TGTGCCAGCATCAAAATGGGACAGGGGGTTTATAACTATGGCTACACCTTC. It specifies CASIKMGQGVYNYGYTF.

Concerning this clone itself: This sample includes further DNA sequences coding for the same CDR3. The J gene is TRBJ2-1, the V gene TRBV6-5, with D possibly being TRBD1 or TRBD2 (6 bases each). This CDR3 contains 13 residues. Germline V gene sequence: CDR1 MNHEY, CDR2 SVGAGI. V was trimmed by 2 bases and J by 6 bases, leaving 8 bases between them. CDR3 sequence: CASSYGGGNEQFF. In DNA, the CDR3 is TGTGCCAGCAGTTACGGAGGGGGCAATGAGCAGTTCTTC.

This chain links TRBV7-2 with TRBJ2-2; D may match TRBD1 or TRBD2 (5 bases each). Trimming pared 2 bases from V and 5 bases from J, leaving 15 bases between. CDR1 is SGHTA and CDR2 is FQGNSA in the germline V gene. The CDR3 is made up of 16 amino acids. CDR3 DNA sequence: TGTGCCAGCAGCTTACGAGGGGCTATCCAGACCGGGGAGCTGTTTTTT. This codes for CASSLRGAIQTGELFF.

The V gene is TRBV4-1, the J gene TRBJ2-7; D is tentatively TRBD1 or TRBD2 (6 bases each). This CDR3 contains 19 residues. V was cut by 2 bases and J by 4 bases, with 27 bases left in between. CDR1 is MGHRA, CDR2 YSYEKL, per germline. CDR3 bases: TGCGCCAGCAGCCAATCCCCCGCCCGGGGGCGCATTTATCGGTACGAGCAGTACTTC. This gives the protein CASSQSPARGRIYRYEQYF.

The V call is TRBV5-8, the J call TRBJ2-6; the D is unclear. The germline V and J ends were trimmed by 3 bases and 2 bases, with 6 bases remaining between them. CDR3 length: 14 residues. CDR1 and CDR2 (germline): SGHTS, YDEGEE. The CDR3 loop is CASSYPAGANVLTF. The CDR3 DNA follows: TGTGCCAGCAGCTACCCCGCTGGGGCCAACGTCCTGACTTTC.

The chain carries TRBV29-1 and TRBJ2-7; the D call may be TRBD1 or TRBD2 (5 bases each). Germline CDR1 is SQVTM and CDR2 is ANQGSEA. The CDR3 is 13 amino acids. The V end was cut by 7 bases, the J end by 0 bases, with 13 bases between. CDR3 nucleotide sequence: TGCAGCGCCCGGGACGGGACCTCCTACGAGCAGTACTTC. It encodes CSARDGTSYEQYF.

The chain recombines TRBV27 with TRBJ2-7; 8 bases are a match to TRBD1. CDR3 length equals 14 residues. The germline CDR1 and CDR2 sequences are MNHEY and SMNVEV (reference sequence). Losses at the gene ends were 5 bases for V and 2 bases for J; bases not matched to a gene: 5. DNA of the CDR3: TGTGCCAGCAGTGCAGGGGGCTTTCCCTACGAGCAGTACTTC. Protein product: CASSAGGFPYEQYF.

Turning to this clone: Within the sample, other DNA sequences also encode this same CDR3. The chain combines TRBV18 with TRBJ1-1, with TRBD1 as a possible D gene (5 bases). Germline assignment: CDR1 KGHSH and CDR2 LQKENI. V was clipped by 3 bases and J by 4 bases, with 9 bases between them. This CDR3 has 13 residues. The DNA of the CDR3 is TGTGCCAGCTCACCCGGGGACCCCACTGAAGCTTTCTTT. It encodes CASSPGDPTEAFF.

The chain couples TRBV28 to TRBJ2-7; D gene unclear. The CDR3 sequence is 13 residues long. Trimming removed 1 base at V and 2 bases at J, with 6 bases between. CDR1 is MDHEN, CDR2 SYDVKM, per germline. CDR3 protein: CASSLFTTYEQYF. The DNA of the CDR3 is TGTGCCAGCAGTTTATTTACTACCTACGAGCAGTACTTC.

The table lists this clone with a count of one. This chain links TRBV4-3 with TRBJ2-6; D is undetermined. Trimming left V 1 base short and J 0 bases short, with 16 bases between. The germline V gene encodes CDR1 LGHNA and CDR2 YSLEER. The CDR3 is 19 residues long. The DNA for the CDR3 is TGCGCCAGCAGCCAAGGAGTGCCCCTGGGCTTCTCTGGGGCCAACGTCCTGACTTTC. Translated, it gives CASSQGVPLGFSGANVLTF.

The genes are TRBV18 and TRBJ2-7; D call uncertain. Germline CDR1 reads KGHSH; CDR2 reads LQKENI. V lost 6 bases, J lost 3 bases, and 6 bases lay in between. This CDR3 region has 11 residues. CDR3 sequence reads: CASSTFYEQYF. Written as DNA, the CDR3 is TGTGCCAGCTCCACATTCTACGAGCAGTACTTC.

V and J are TRBV19 and TRBJ2-1; 9 bases align to TRBD2. This CDR3 has 17 amino acids. V gave up 5 bases and J gave up 6 bases; unmatched junction bases: 14. Looked up from germline, CDR1 is LNHDA and CDR2 is SQIVND (reference sequence). The CDR3 loop reads CASSPKTSGGFSNEQFF. CDR3 nucleotides: TGTGCCAGTAGTCCCAAGACTAGCGGAGGTTTTAGCAATGAGCAGTTCTTC.

The CDR3, as DNA: TGCGCCAGCAGCACTCTCGGACAGGGGCAAGAGACCCAGTACTTC. Its translation: CASSTLGQGQETQYF. The chain joins TRBV5-1 to TRBJ2-5; 9 bases fit TRBD1. The CDR3 runs 15 residues. Losses at the gene ends were 4 bases for V and 2 bases for J; bases not matched to a gene: 6. Germline V lookup: CDR1 SGHRS, CDR2 YFSETQ.

This clone was observed a single time. V usage is TRBV28 and J usage is TRBJ1-5; possible D gene TRBD1, 5 bases. Between the trimmed V and J ends, which lost 3 bases and 2 bases, there was a span of 20 bases. Germline V gene lookup returns CDR1 MDHEN and CDR2 SYDVKM. CDR3 length: 18 residues. The CDR3 loop reads CASSLGDRVPRGNQPQHF. CDR3 nucleotide sequence: TGTGCCAGCAGTTTGGGAGACCGGGTCCCCAGGGGCAATCAGCCCCAGCATTTT.

The V call is TRBV2, the J call TRBJ2-1; D is perhaps TRBD2 (6 bases). There are 12 residues in the CDR3. Germline values: CDR1 SNHLY, CDR2 FYNNEI. V was pared by 2 bases and J by 9 bases, with 8 bases between. The CDR3 DNA sequence: TGTGCCAGCAGTGAAAGCGGGCTTGAGCAGTTCTTC. This encodes CASSESGLEQFF.

The chain has TRBV5-1 and TRBJ2-7, with 7 nucleotides matching TRBD2. J was trimmed by 3 bases and V by 7 bases; bases with no gene match: 10. Germline V gene sequence: CDR1 SGHRS, CDR2 YFSETQ. This CDR3 is built from 14 residues. The CDR3: CASRPGTNLYEQYF. The CDR3 DNA sequence: TGCGCCAGCCGCCCGGGGACTAACCTCTACGAGCAGTACTTC.

The V gene is TRBV2, the J gene TRBJ2-5; D unresolved. V was trimmed by 4 bases and J by 4 bases, leaving 7 bases between them. The CDR3 is made up of 12 amino acids. Germline CDR1 is SNHLY and CDR2 is FYNNEI. In nucleotides, the CDR3 is TGTGCCAGCAGTGTTGTGTTAGAGACCCAGTACTTC. It encodes CASSVVLETQYF.

The chain uses TRBV7-8 and TRBJ2-1, with 8 bases identical to TRBD1. The CDR3 length is 16 residues. CDR1 and CDR2 from the germline V gene are SGHVS and FQNEAQ. The J segment lost 0 bases and the V segment lost 5 bases, leaving 6 bases of the junction unmatched. The chain's CDR3 is CASSPPGQDSYNEQFF. Written as DNA, the CDR3 is TGTGCCAGCAGCCCACCGGGACAGGACTCCTACAATGAGCAGTTCTTC.

The CDR3 region is CASSLPGTVKQFF. The CDR3 bases are TGTGCCAGCAGTTTACCCGGGACAGTCAAGCAGTTCTTC. V gene TRBV6-5 combines with J gene TRBJ2-1; 7 bases map to TRBD1. Trimming took 4 bases from V and 11 from J; bases not matched to a gene: 8. CDR1 and CDR2 from the germline V gene are MNHEY and SVGAGI. The CDR3 has 13 amino acids.

CDR3: CASTPGQGANNEQFF. The CDR3 coding sequence is TGTGCCAGTACCCCTGGTCAGGGGGCGAACAATGAGCAGTTCTTC. The chain is built from TRBV19 and TRBJ2-1; 8 positions match TRBD1. Looked up from germline, CDR1 is LNHDA and CDR2 is SQIVND (reference sequence). The trim removed 7 bases at V and 5 bases at J, leaving 10 bases unmatched. The CDR3 contains 15 residues.

V gene TRBV5-1 combines with J gene TRBJ2-7, with 12 bases lining up with TRBD2. The length of the CDR3 is 15 residues. Per germline, CDR1 SGHRS and CDR2 YFSETQ. V lost 3 bases to trimming and J lost 4 bases; unmatched junction nucleotides: 5. CDR3 protein: CASSYGTSGPYEQYF. CDR3 coding DNA: TGCGCCAGCAGCTACGGGACTAGCGGGCCATACGAGCAGTACTTC.

The genes are TRBV2 and TRBJ2-2; 9 bases line up with TRBD1. The junction had 6 bases not matched to a gene; V was cut back by 6 bases and J by 4 bases. In germline, CDR1 is SNHLY, CDR2 FYNNEI. The CDR3 runs 15 residues. The CDR3, as DNA: TGTGCCAGCAGGTTACAGGGGGCCGGCACCGGGGAGCTGTTTTTT. Amino acid sequence: CASRLQGAGTGELFF.

J is TRBJ2-7 and V is TRBV4-3; TRBD2 aligns across 10 bases. The CDR3 has 15 residues. The V gene's germline CDR1 is LGHNA and CDR2 YSLEER. With V trimmed by 2 bases and J by 4 bases, 5 bases remained unmatched. Here the CDR3 reads CASSQSLAGVYEQYF. The CDR3 bases are TGCGCCAGCAGCCAAAGCCTAGCGGGGGTATACGAGCAGTACTTC.

This chain uses TRBV6-1 with TRBJ2-2; possibly TRBD1 for D (5 bases). Deletions cut 7 bases from V and 5 bases from J, with 11 bases between. The CDR3 is made up of 13 amino acids. Germline assignment: CDR1 MNHNS and CDR2 SASEGT. In DNA form, the CDR3 reads TGTGCCAGCACCCTGACAGCGACCGGGGAGCTGTTTTTT. This gives the protein CASTLTATGELFF.